This TCR beta chain was identified during a study of shared clonotypes between healthy human individuals. The ends were cut back, 5 bases at V and 7 bases at J, with 15 bases in the middle. The CDR3 is 13 amino acids. CDR1 is SEHNR and CDR2 is FQNEAQ in the germline V gene (reference sequence). This table comes from immunoSEQ multiplex PCR, and its TCRdb copy is limited to in-frame clones, with some not included. The table lists 330,000 or so clones, around 67% of them singletons. Sequencing was done on a sample of memory CD4+ T cells sorted from blood. Indicated subset: CD45RA-negative fraction. The clonotype comes from a man under 40 in good health. The rearrangement joins TRBV7-9 to TRBJ2-7; possibly TRBD1 for D (6 bases). As DNA, the CDR3 is TGTGCCAGCAGCATGGACAGTGTAGGTGAGCAGTACTTC. Translated, it gives CASSMDSVGEQYF.